What follows are 7 T cell receptor beta chains derived from one specimen sequenced in a study of T cell changes during pregnancy in multiple sclerosis. Clones were sequenced by immunoSEQ multiplex PCR, and TCRdb holds only the in-frame ones, with some missing. Altogether over 40,000 clones are present, around 89% being singletons, with the ten largest covering less than 1.5%. Sequences were derived from CD4+ T cells from peripheral blood mononuclear cells, sampled in the second trimester of pregnancy. Source of these receptors: a female donor with multiple sclerosis, enrolled in a pregnancy study.

This clone was observed a single time. The chain carries TRBV7-8 and TRBJ1-1, with D possibly matching TRBD1 (5 bases). This CDR3 spans 12 amino acids. V dropped 5 bases and J dropped 8 bases, with 12 bases sitting between them. CDR1 SGHVS and CDR2 FQNEAQ come from the germline V gene. For the CDR3, the DNA is TGTGCCAGCAGCCACGGGGGATTCGAAGCTTTCTTT. Translation: CASSHGGFEAFF. Full variable domain (remainder filled in from reference TRBV7-8 and TRBJ1-1): GAGVSQSPRYKVAKRGQDVALRCDPISGHVSLFWYQQALGQGPEFLTYFQNEAQLDKSGLPSDRFFAERPEGSVSTLKIQRTQQEDSAVYLCASSHGGFEAFFGQGTRLTVV.

The chain uses TRBV2 and TRBJ2-7, with unresolved D. V shed 1 base and J shed 3 bases, with 10 bases lying between them. The germline V gene encodes CDR1 SNHLY and CDR2 FYNNEI. The CDR3 has 14 amino acids. As DNA, the CDR3 is TGTGCCAGCAGTGAAGGTCACAGTCTCTACGAGCAGTACTTC. Residues: CASSEGHSLYEQYF.

This chain connects TRBV6-6 to TRBJ2-7, with D possibly TRBD2 on 5 matching bases. V lost 5 bases and J 7 bases, leaving 18 bases between the germline ends. This CDR3 is 14 amino acids long. CDR1 and CDR2 (germline): MNHNY, SVGAGI (reference sequence). CDR3 DNA: TGTGCCAGCAGTGAGGGAACCGCTGCTCCGGAGCAGTACTTC. Amino acids: CASSEGTAAPEQYF.

As concerns this clone: Within the sample, other DNA sequences also encode this same CDR3. V usage is TRBV7-2 and J usage is TRBJ2-7; D unclear. Trimming took off 4 bases at V and 1 base at J, with 11 bases between the two ends. Germline V CDR1 and CDR2: SGHTA, FQGNSA. The CDR3 spans 14 residues. CDR3 DNA: TGTGCCAGCAGCTCCAACAGAGCATCCTACGAGCAGTACTTC. It specifies CASSSNRASYEQYF.

V is TRBV4-2 and J is TRBJ1-4; D is unresolved. V was trimmed by 4 bases and J by 7 bases, leaving 16 bases between them. The CDR3 is made up of 15 amino acids. Germline loops: CDR1 LGHNA, CDR2 YNFKEQ. The CDR3 protein is CASSPKVYSGEKLFF. The CDR3, as DNA: TGTGCCAGCAGCCCCAAGGTCTACAGCGGTGAAAAACTGTTTTTT.

The genes are TRBV18 and TRBJ2-1; TRBD1 agrees at 8 bases. From germline, CDR1 is KGHSH and CDR2 LQKENI. This CDR3 spans 15 amino acids. The ends lost 3 bases at V and 7 bases at J; junction bases unmatched: 8. As DNA, the CDR3 is TGTGCCAGCTCACCGCGGACAGGGATCGATAATGAGCAGTTCTTC. Its translation: CASSPRTGIDNEQFF.

The rearrangement joins TRBV7-9 to TRBJ2-3; possible D gene TRBD1, 6 bases. The CDR3 runs to 16 residues. Trimming pared 7 bases from V and 0 bases from J, leaving 17 bases between. The germline CDR1 and CDR2 sequences are SEHNR and FQNEAQ (reference sequence). The DNA for the CDR3 is TGTGCCAGCATCCCCCTACAGGGACCAAGCACAGATACGCAGTATTTT. Protein: CASIPLQGPSTDTQYF.